The entry below gives a single T cell receptor (beta chain) sequence along with its context. The sample comes from a study of early stage breast cancer tumors. The CDR3 is 11 residues long. With V trimmed by 0 bases and J by 13 bases, 3 bases remained unmatched. Germline assignment: CDR1 DFQATT and CDR2 SNEGSKA (reference sequence). Clones were read by immunoSEQ multiplex PCR, and TCRdb kept only the in-frame ones, dropping some. The profile shows 65,000 to 75,000 clones, around 80% of them singletons. This receptor was identified in a person aged 40 to 49 with breast cancer. This chain uses TRBV20-1 with TRBJ2-1, with TRBD2 matching 7 bases. Sequencing was performed on blood. The CDR3 sequence is CSARDGRVQFF. CDR3 sequence (DNA): TGCAGTGCTAGAGATGGGAGGGTTCAGTTCTTC.